The 30 T cell receptor beta chains listed next were all sequenced from one sample in a study of a mutant IDH1 vaccine in newly diagnosed glioma. The antigens these receptors bind are not known. Noted time point: week 23, last vaccination. Each dose delivered 300 ug of mutant IDH1 20-mer peptide subcutaneously with imiquimod. Using immunoSEQ multiplex PCR, the repertoire was profiled, and TCRdb retains in-frame clones only, with some absent. This table has 60,000 or so clones, 80% to 85% appearing once. Here the sequenced sample was PBMCs, taken from a glioma patient whose treatment included an IDH1 peptide vaccine. The receptor source for this set is a woman aged 40-49 years with glioma. Some clones in this sample may be carry-over from other donors' samples.

This chain connects TRBV10-3 to TRBJ2-5; 9 bases align to TRBD1. This CDR3 comprises 17 residues. V was pared by 2 bases and J by 9 bases, with 16 bases of the junction left unmatched. Germline V gene lookup returns CDR1 ENHRY and CDR2 SYGVKD. The CDR3 coding sequence is TGTGCCATCAGTGAGGGGCAGGGACAGGGCCTAATCGAGGCCCAGTACTTC. It is translated as CAISEGQGQGLIEAQYF.

The V call is TRBV2, the J call TRBJ2-2; D gene ambiguous. V was shortened by 5 bases and J by 0 bases, with 4 bases between the two germline ends. Germline CDR1 and CDR2: SNHLY and FYNNEI. The CDR3 runs to 13 residues. The chain's CDR3 is CASSIANTGELFF. In DNA form, the CDR3 reads TGTGCCAGCAGTATCGCGAACACCGGGGAGCTGTTTTTT.

The chain carries TRBV29-1 and TRBJ1-1, with unresolved D. V was shortened by 6 bases and J by 10 bases, with 15 bases between the two germline ends. CDR1 is SQVTM and CDR2 is ANQGSEA in the germline V gene. The CDR3 runs 11 residues. In nucleotides, the CDR3 is TGCAGCGTCTTCGGGAGGAGCGGAGCTTTCTTT. Protein: CSVFGRSGAFF.

The J gene is TRBJ1-2, the V gene TRBV15, with 7 bases that match TRBD1. Germline loops: CDR1 LNHNV, CDR2 YYDKDF (reference sequence). The CDR3 length is 13 residues. Losses at the gene ends were 2 bases for V and 7 bases for J; bases not matched to a gene: 4. The CDR3, as DNA: TGTGCCACCAGCAGAACAGGGGAGGGTGGCTACACCTTC. Its protein is CATSRTGEGGYTF.

In this sample, this clone turned up once. The chain recombines TRBV5-1 with TRBJ1-1; D perhaps matches TRBD1 (6 bases). Trimming stripped 3 bases from V and 0 bases from J, with 12 bases between. Germline V CDR1 and CDR2: SGHRS, YFSETQ. The CDR3 is 15 residues long. The CDR3 sequence: CASSSARGLNTEAFF. Here the CDR3 DNA reads TGCGCCAGCAGCTCCGCCCGGGGGCTGAACACTGAAGCTTTCTTT.

The rearrangement links TRBV4-1 to TRBJ2-1, with D possibly TRBD2 on 6 matching bases. This CDR3 has 11 amino acids. V gave up 7 bases and J gave up 9 bases, with 10 bases separating them. Looked up from germline, CDR1 is MGHRA and CDR2 is YSYEKL. The DNA of the CDR3 is TGCGCCAGCACCCTGGGGGGTGAGCAGTTCTTC. The encoded protein is CASTLGGEQFF.

The rearrangement joins TRBV5-1 to TRBJ2-7; D not resolved. This CDR3 comprises 15 residues. Germline V CDR1 and CDR2: SGHRS, YFSETQ. V lost 3 bases, J lost 4 bases, and 17 bases lay in between. CDR3: CASSYDGVRLYEQYF. CDR3 nucleotides: TGCGCCAGCAGCTACGATGGGGTGCGGTTATACGAGCAGTACTTC.

The rearrangement uses TRBV19 and TRBJ2-5; D is perhaps TRBD1 or TRBD2 (7 bases each). V lost 6 bases, J lost 5 bases, and 16 bases lay in between. Per germline, CDR1 LNHDA and CDR2 SQIVND (reference sequence). CDR3 length: 14 amino acids. Written as DNA, the CDR3 is TGTGCCAGTAGCCCAGGGGGGGGCTGGGAGACCCAGTACTTC. Encoded protein: CASSPGGGWETQYF.

This clone was counted between two and nine times. The chain has TRBV13 and TRBJ1-1; D gene unclear. Germline V gives CDR1 PRHDT, CDR2 FYEKMQ (reference sequence). The length of the CDR3 is 15 residues. Trimming cost V 1 base and J 0 bases, with 9 bases left between them. DNA for the CDR3: TGTGCCAGCAGCTTAGTTCGGAGCATGAACACTGAAGCTTTCTTT. It is translated as CASSLVRSMNTEAFF.

V usage is TRBV30 and J usage is TRBJ1-6; 8 bases are a match to TRBD1. V lost 5 bases, J lost 10 bases, and 10 bases stayed unmatched. The CDR3 runs to 14 residues. Germline V gene data show CDR1 as GTSNPN and CDR2 as SVGIG (reference sequence). CDR3 in DNA: TGTGCCTGGGCCCTGCCAGGGGGCATATCACCCCTCCACTTT. Translated, it gives CAWALPGGISPLHF.

The J gene is TRBJ2-3, the V gene TRBV5-1; TRBD2 matches 10 bases. CDR1 SGHRS and CDR2 YFSETQ come from the germline V gene. CDR3 length: 18 residues. Germline trimming cut 1 base from V and 4 bases from J; bases unmatched to any gene: 12. Here the CDR3 reads CASSLKRGGQYDPDTQYF. The CDR3 DNA sequence: TGCGCCAGCAGCTTGAAGCGGGGGGGCCAGTACGATCCAGATACGCAGTATTTT.

This chain links TRBV4-2 with TRBJ1-2, with D possibly matching TRBD1 (6 bases). The CDR3 is made up of 13 amino acids. Germline loops: CDR1 LGHNA, CDR2 YNFKEQ. Trimming removed 1 base at V and 7 bases at J, with 10 bases between. The CDR3: CASSQVGGLGYTF. CDR3 DNA: TGTGCCAGCAGCCAAGTTGGGGGGCTTGGCTACACCTTC.

This rearrangement joins TRBV19 to TRBJ2-5; 8 bases map to TRBD1. V lost 4 bases to trimming and J lost 4 bases; unmatched junction nucleotides: 5. The CDR3 totals 14 residues. Germline values: CDR1 LNHDA, CDR2 SQIVND (reference sequence). The CDR3 region has the DNA TGTGCCAGTAGTAGACAGGGGCGTCGAGAGACCCAGTACTTC. Translated, it gives CASSRQGRRETQYF.

This clone was detected only once. The chain has TRBV6-5 and TRBJ2-3; D possibly corresponds to TRBD2 (5 bases). The germline gives CDR1 MNHEY, CDR2 SVGAGI. The CDR3 consists of 12 residues. V dropped 6 bases and J dropped 6 bases, with 10 bases sitting between them. The chain's CDR3 is CASRSGLDTQYF. For the CDR3, the DNA is TGTGCCAGCAGAAGCGGACTGGATACGCAGTATTTT.

This clone appeared a few times. The chain recombines TRBV7-6 with TRBJ1-5; D may be TRBD1 (5 bases). The CDR3 runs 13 residues. Germline CDR1 and CDR2: SGHVS and FNYEAQ. V was clipped by 3 bases and J by 4 bases, with 7 bases between them. The CDR3: CASSLGRNQPQHF. The CDR3 nucleotides read TGTGCCAGCAGCTTGGGACGGAATCAGCCCCAGCATTTT. Variable domain in full (rest from reference TRBV7-6 and TRBJ1-5): GAGVSQSPRYKVTKRGQDVALRCDPISGHVSLYWYRQALGQGPEFLTYFNYEAQQDKSGLPNDRFSAERPEGSISTLTIQRTEQRDSAMYRCASSLGRNQPQHFGDGTRLSIL.

The V and J genes are TRBV5-8 and TRBJ2-7, with no clear D. The CDR3 is 13 amino acids. V lost 2 bases to trimming and J lost 1 base, with 7 bases between them. CDR1 and CDR2 (germline): SGHTS, YDEGEE. The CDR3 DNA reads TGTGCCAGCAGCTTACCTCTATCCTACGAGCAGTACTTC. Translating it yields CASSLPLSYEQYF.

This clone turned up a few times. V gene TRBV2 combines with J gene TRBJ1-1, with D possibly matching TRBD1 (5 bases). The CDR3 has 14 amino acids. V lost 5 bases to trimming and J lost 4 bases, with 14 bases between them. CDR1 SNHLY and CDR2 FYNNEI come from the germline V gene. The CDR3, as DNA: TGTGCCAGCAGTCTGGAAGGGGAGGGCACTGAAGCTTTCTTT. Protein product: CASSLEGEGTEAFF.

This clone occurred once. The chain has TRBV6-6 and TRBJ1-5; D might be TRBD1 (6 bases). Germline V gene data show CDR1 as MNHNY and CDR2 as SVGAGI (reference sequence). The length of the CDR3 is 16 residues. V lost 6 bases and J lost 5, with 20 bases in between. The CDR3, as DNA: TGTGCCAGCAGAACCTTGGACAGCAAGAGGGATCAGCCCCAGCATTTT. Translation gives CASRTLDSKRDQPQHF.

This clone was picked up one time. This chain uses TRBV5-5 with TRBJ1-1, with D uncertain. With 3 bases removed from V and 6 bases from J, the gap between germline ends came to 9 bases. Germline V lookup: CDR1 SGHKS, CDR2 YYEKEE (reference sequence). The CDR3 length is 12 residues. The CDR3 spells CASSSALAEAFF. The CDR3 DNA sequence: TGTGCCAGCAGCTCCGCCCTTGCTGAAGCTTTCTTT.

In this sample, this clone turned up a few times. This chain joins TRBV4-1 and TRBJ1-1, with a tentative D call TRBD1 (6 bases). The germline CDR1 and CDR2 sequences are MGHRA and YSYEKL. The germline V and J ends were trimmed by 3 bases and 11 bases, with 16 bases remaining between them. The CDR3 is 13 amino acids. The CDR3 here is CASSQVTGLAAFF. The CDR3 nucleotides read TGCGCCAGCAGCCAGGTAACAGGGTTGGCTGCTTTCTTT.

The V and J genes are TRBV6-4 and TRBJ2-4; D is perhaps TRBD2 (6 bases). This CDR3 comprises 17 residues. Trimming shortened V by 3 bases and J by 1 base, and 16 bases separated the two germline ends. Germline V gene sequence: CDR1 MRHNA, CDR2 SNTAGT. CDR3 sequence (DNA): TGTGCCAGCAGTGATGGGGGGTTAGCGACTGCCAAAAACATTCAGTACTTC. This codes for CASSDGGLATAKNIQYF.

The count of this clone is one. The chain is built from TRBV5-4 and TRBJ2-3, with 10 bases aligning to TRBD2. This CDR3 has 16 residues. After removal of 2 bases from V and 3 bases from J, the junction contained 6 bases not matched to a gene. Per germline, CDR1 SGHNT and CDR2 YYREEE (reference sequence). CDR3 in amino acids: CASSLKRGGRTDTQYF. In DNA form, the CDR3 reads TGTGCCAGCAGCTTAAAGCGGGGGGGCCGAACAGATACGCAGTATTTT. Full variable domain (outside the CDR3, taken from reference TRBV5-4 and TRBJ2-3): ETGVTQSPTHLIKTRGQQVTLRCSSQSGHNTVSWYQQALGQGPQFIFQYYREEENGRGNFPPRFSGLQFPNYSSELNVNALELDDSALYLCASSLKRGGRTDTQYFGPGTRLTVL.

The chain uses TRBV29-1 and TRBJ2-7, with 12 bases matching TRBD2. CDR1 and CDR2 (germline): SQVTM, ANQGSEA. The CDR3 totals 16 residues. V gave up 7 bases and J gave up 2 bases; unmatched junction bases: 12. Here the CDR3 reads CSARTSGDPGPYEQYF. DNA for the CDR3: TGCAGCGCTCGGACTAGCGGGGATCCGGGGCCCTACGAGCAGTACTTC.

This clone was seen just once. The chain's CDR3 is CASNLSPAGNSRNEKLFF. CDR3 nucleotides: TGCGCCAGCAACCTATCCCCCGCGGGGAACAGCCGTAATGAAAAACTGTTTTTT. V usage is TRBV4-1 and J usage is TRBJ1-4; D is uncertain. Per the germline V gene, CDR1 is MGHRA and CDR2 is YSYEKL. The CDR3 is 18 amino acids. V lost 7 bases, J lost 4 bases, and 25 bases lay in between.

This clone was counted between two and nine times. The chain has TRBV10-2 and TRBJ2-5, with 7 bases lining up with TRBD2. V lost 3 bases, J lost 2 bases, and 3 bases stayed unmatched. Per germline, CDR1 WSHSY and CDR2 SAAADI. CDR3 length: 14 amino acids. The CDR3 loop reads CASSDLRGQETQYF. CDR3 DNA: TGCGCCAGCAGTGACCTGCGGGGGCAAGAGACCCAGTACTTC.

The gene calls are TRBV10-2 and TRBJ1-2, with D possibly TRBD1 on 5 matching bases. CDR1 WSHSY and CDR2 SAAADI come from the germline V gene. Trimming removed 7 bases at V and 3 bases at J, with 15 bases between. This CDR3 has 14 amino acids. CDR3 nucleotide sequence: TGCGCCAGCACCCCCGTCGAGGGGTACTATGGCTACACCTTC. Protein product: CASTPVEGYYGYTF.

V and J are TRBV7-6 and TRBJ1-1, with D unresolved. Trimming left V 0 bases short and J 7 bases short, with 9 bases between. Germline assignment: CDR1 SGHVS and CDR2 FNYEAQ. The CDR3 spans 13 residues. The CDR3 DNA follows: TGTGCCAGCAGCTTAGCGTTAGGTCTTGAAGCTTTCTTT. This encodes CASSLALGLEAFF.

V is TRBV7-8 and J is TRBJ2-3, with 9 nucleotides matching TRBD1. V dropped 5 bases and J dropped 5; count of bases not matched to a gene: 8. Looked up from germline, CDR1 is SGHVS and CDR2 is FQNEAQ. The CDR3 totals 15 residues. CDR3 loop: CASSLQGAPVDTQYF. The DNA for the CDR3 is TGTGCCAGCAGCCTACAGGGGGCGCCGGTAGATACGCAGTATTTT.

In nucleotides, the CDR3 is TGTGCCAGCAGCTCCTACAGGGATTTAAGGGCTTTCTTT. Translation gives CASSSYRDLRAFF. J is TRBJ1-1 and V is TRBV5-4, with D perhaps TRBD1 (6 bases). Germline V gives CDR1 SGHNT, CDR2 YYREEE (reference sequence). The CDR3 runs to 13 residues. Trimming cost V 3 bases and J 11 bases, with 17 bases left between them.

This clone was seen a handful of times. The chain carries TRBV10-3 and TRBJ1-5; 10 nucleotides line up with TRBD1. Germline trimming cut 6 bases from V and 3 bases from J; bases unmatched to any gene: 5. This CDR3 is built from 15 residues. Germline values: CDR1 ENHRY, CDR2 SYGVKD. CDR3 coding DNA: TGTGCCATCAGGCCGGACAGGGGGGTCAATCAGCCCCAGCATTTT. Translation: CAIRPDRGVNQPQHF.